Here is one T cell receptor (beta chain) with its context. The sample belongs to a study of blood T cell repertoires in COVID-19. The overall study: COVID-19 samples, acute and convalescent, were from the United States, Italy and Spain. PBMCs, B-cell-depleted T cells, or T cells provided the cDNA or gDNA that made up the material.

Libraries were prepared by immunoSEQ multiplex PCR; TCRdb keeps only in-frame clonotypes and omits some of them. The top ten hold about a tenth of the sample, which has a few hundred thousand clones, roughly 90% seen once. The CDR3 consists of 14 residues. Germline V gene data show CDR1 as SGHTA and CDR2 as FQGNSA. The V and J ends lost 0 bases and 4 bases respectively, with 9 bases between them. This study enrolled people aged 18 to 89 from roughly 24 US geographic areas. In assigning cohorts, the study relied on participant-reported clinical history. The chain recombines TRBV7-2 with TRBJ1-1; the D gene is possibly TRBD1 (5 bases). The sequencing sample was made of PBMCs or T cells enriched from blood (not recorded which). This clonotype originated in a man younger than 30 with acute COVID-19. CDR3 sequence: CASSLARGSTEAFF. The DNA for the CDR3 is TGTGCCAGCAGCTTAGCGCGGGGGTCCACTGAAGCTTTCTTT.